This T cell receptor (beta chain) was obtained from a study of CD8+CD57+ T cells in acquired aplastic anemia. Study details: Each DNA sample taken from sorted CD4+ and CD8+ cells came to about 3 ug on average. General observations from the study: Researchers report that some 31 CD8+ CDR3 sequences appeared in both patients and controls.

CD8+CD57+ cell expansion, shown by flow cytometry, had occurred in the patients selected for sequencing. Patients had not yet gotten any therapy when their blood was taken for sampling. This CDR3 is 12 amino acids long. Trimming took 1 base from V and 3 from J, leaving 4 bases between them. The germline V gene has CDR1 SGDLS and CDR2 YYNGEE. TCR beta VDJ and CDR3 were profiled, and genomic DNA was the template. TCRdb recomputed calls from the reads with MiXCR, one row per CDR3 protein. Of around 50,000 distinct CDR3 sequences in the sample, 55% to 70% are singletons; the top ten hold approximately 15%. Comments on this clonotype: Its antigen remains unidentified.

The gene calls are TRBV9 and TRBJ1-1, with no clear D. The origin of this receptor is a human donor with aplastic anemia. The sample comprised sorted CD4+, CD8+, or CD8+CD57+ T cells (not recorded which) from PBMCs. The CDR3 nucleotides read TGTGCCAGCAGCGTACAAGACACTGAAGCTTTCTTT. Its protein product is CASSVQDTEAFF.